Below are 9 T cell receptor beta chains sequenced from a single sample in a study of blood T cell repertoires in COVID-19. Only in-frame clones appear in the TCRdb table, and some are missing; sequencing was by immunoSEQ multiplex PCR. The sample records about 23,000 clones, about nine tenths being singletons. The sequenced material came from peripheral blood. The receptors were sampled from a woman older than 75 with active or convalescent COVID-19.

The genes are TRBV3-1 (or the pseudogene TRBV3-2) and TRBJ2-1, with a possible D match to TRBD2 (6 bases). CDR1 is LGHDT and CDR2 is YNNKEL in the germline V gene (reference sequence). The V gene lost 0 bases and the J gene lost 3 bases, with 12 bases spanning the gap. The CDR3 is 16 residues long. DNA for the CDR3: TGTGCCAGCAGCCAAGATGCTGCGGGGCGCTACAATGAGCAGTTCTTC. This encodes CASSQDAAGRYNEQFF.

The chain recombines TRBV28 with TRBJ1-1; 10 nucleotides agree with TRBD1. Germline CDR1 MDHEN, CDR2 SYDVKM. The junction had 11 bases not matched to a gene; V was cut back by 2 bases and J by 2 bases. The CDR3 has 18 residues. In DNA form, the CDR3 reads TGTGCCAGCAGTTTACGATCTTACGACAGGGGGCGAAACACTGAAGCTTTCTTT. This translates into CASSLRSYDRGRNTEAFF.

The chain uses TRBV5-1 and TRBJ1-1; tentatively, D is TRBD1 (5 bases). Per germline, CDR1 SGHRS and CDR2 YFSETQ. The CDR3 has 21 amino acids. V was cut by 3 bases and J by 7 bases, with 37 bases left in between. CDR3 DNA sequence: TGCGCCAGCAGCTCAATAAGACAGTGGGCGACAACCCTTACAGTTATTAATGAAGCTTTCTTT. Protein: CASSSIRQWATTLTVINEAFF.

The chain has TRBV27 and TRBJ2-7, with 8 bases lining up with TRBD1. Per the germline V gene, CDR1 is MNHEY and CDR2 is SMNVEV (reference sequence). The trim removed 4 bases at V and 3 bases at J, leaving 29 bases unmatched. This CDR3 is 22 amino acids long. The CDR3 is CASSWGTGTGVLPPLRYYEQYF. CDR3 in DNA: TGTGCCAGCAGTTGGGGAACCGGGACAGGTGTTTTACCCCCTTTACGGTACTACGAGCAGTACTTC.

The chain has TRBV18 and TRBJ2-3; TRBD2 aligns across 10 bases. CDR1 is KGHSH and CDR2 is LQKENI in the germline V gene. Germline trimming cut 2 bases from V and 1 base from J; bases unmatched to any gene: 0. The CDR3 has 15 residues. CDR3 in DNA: TGTGCCAGCTCACCAACTAGCGGGGGCACAGATACGCAGTATTTT. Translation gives CASSPTSGGTDTQYF.

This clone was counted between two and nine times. CDR3 in amino acids: CASSALARGSPLHF. DNA of the CDR3: TGTGCCAGCAGCGCCTTGGCCAGGGGTTCACCCCTCCACTTT. The chain uses TRBV9 and TRBJ1-6, with a weak D call TRBD1 (6 bases). The CDR3 consists of 14 residues. The germline gives CDR1 SGDLS, CDR2 YYNGEE. V was trimmed by 3 bases and J by 9 bases, leaving 13 bases between them.

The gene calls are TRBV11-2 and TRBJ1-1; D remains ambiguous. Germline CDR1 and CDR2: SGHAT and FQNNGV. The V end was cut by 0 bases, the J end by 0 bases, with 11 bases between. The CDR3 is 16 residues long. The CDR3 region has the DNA TGTGCCAGCAGCTTAGAACAGTACCGTATGAACACTGAAGCTTTCTTT. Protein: CASSLEQYRMNTEAFF. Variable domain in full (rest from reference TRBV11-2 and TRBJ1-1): EAGVAQSPRYKIIEKRQSVAFWCNPISGHATLYWYQQILGQGPKLLIQFQNNGVVDDSQLPKDRFSAERLKGVDSTLKIQPAKLEDSAVYLCASSLEQYRMNTEAFFGQGTRLTVV.

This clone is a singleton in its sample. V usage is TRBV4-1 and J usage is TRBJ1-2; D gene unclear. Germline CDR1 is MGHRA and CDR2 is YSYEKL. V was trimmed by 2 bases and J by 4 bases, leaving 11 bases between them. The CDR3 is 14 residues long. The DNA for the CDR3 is TGCGCCAGCAGCCAAAAAACACCTCCCTATGGCTACACCTTC. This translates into CASSQKTPPYGYTF.

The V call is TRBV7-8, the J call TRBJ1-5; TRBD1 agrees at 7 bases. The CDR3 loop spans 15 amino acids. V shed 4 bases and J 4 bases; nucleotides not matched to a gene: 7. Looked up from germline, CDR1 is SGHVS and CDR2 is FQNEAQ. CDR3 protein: CASSYWDSTNQPQHF. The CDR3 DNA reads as TGTGCCAGCAGCTATTGGGACAGTACTAATCAGCCCCAGCATTTT.